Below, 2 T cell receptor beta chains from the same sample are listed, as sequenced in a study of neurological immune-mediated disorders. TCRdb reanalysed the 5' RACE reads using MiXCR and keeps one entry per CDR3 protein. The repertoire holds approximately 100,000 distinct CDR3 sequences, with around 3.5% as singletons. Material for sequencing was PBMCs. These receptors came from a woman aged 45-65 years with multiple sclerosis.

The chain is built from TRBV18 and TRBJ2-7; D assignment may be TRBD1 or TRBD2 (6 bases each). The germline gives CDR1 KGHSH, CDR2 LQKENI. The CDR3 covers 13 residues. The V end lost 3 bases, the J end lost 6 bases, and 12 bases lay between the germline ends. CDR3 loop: CASSPKEGGEQYF. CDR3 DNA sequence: TGTGCCAGCTCACCTAAAGAGGGGGGCGAGCAGTACTTC. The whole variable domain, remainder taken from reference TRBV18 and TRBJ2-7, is NAGVMQNPRHLVRRRGQEARLRCSPMKGHSHVYWYRQLPEEGLKFMVYLQKENIIDESGMPKERFSAEFPKEGPSILRIQQVVRGDSAAYFCASSPKEGGEQYFGPGTRLTVT.

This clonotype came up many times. The CDR3: CASSSGHRTDTQYF. Written as DNA, the CDR3 is TGTGCCAGCAGTTCCGGACATCGGACAGATACGCAGTATTTT. The gene calls are TRBV6-2 or TRBV6-3 and TRBJ2-3, with TRBD1 as a possible D gene (5 bases). Germline CDR1 reads MNHEY; CDR2 reads SVGEGT. The CDR3 is 14 amino acids. V gave up 4 bases and J gave up 3 bases, with 11 bases separating them.